Listed here are 7 T cell receptor beta chains from one sample, sequenced in a study of blood T cell repertoires in COVID-19 (dated by TCRdb to the early 2020s). Libraries were built with the immunoSEQ multiplex PCR assay. What TCRdb holds here is the immuneACCESS table cut down to in-frame rearrangements. Part of the clones is not present; checked against another copy, under half of the missing clones reflect an unresolved V gene, and the others are unexplained. The sample includes roughly 250,000 clones, with under 95% observed a single time. The biggest ten clones account for 1.5% to 2% of the sample. Sequencing used PBMCs or T cells enriched from blood (not recorded which). These receptors were collected from a woman aged 18-29 years who had recovered from COVID-19.

The V gene is TRBV12-3 or TRBV12-4, the J gene TRBJ2-3, with D possibly matching TRBD1 (6 bases). With 6 bases removed from V and 4 bases from J, the gap between germline ends came to 11 bases. The CDR3 runs 13 residues. The CDR3 is CASSPQGPDTQYF. The CDR3 DNA reads as TGTGCCAGCAGCCCACAGGGCCCAGATACGCAGTATTTT.

In its sample, this clone was seen many times. The chain combines TRBV27 with TRBJ2-7; possible D gene TRBD2, 6 bases. CDR3 length: 15 amino acids. The V gene lost 6 bases and the J gene lost 2 bases, with 17 bases spanning the gap. Germline assignment: CDR1 MNHEY and CDR2 SMNVEV (reference sequence). The CDR3 coding sequence is TGTGCCAGCAGGCCTCTCCCGGGACTCACCTACGAGCAGTACTTC. Translating it yields CASRPLPGLTYEQYF.

V and J are TRBV11-1 and TRBJ1-3; D not certain. Deletions cut 1 base from V and 4 bases from J, with 14 bases between. Germline assignment: CDR1 SGHAT and CDR2 FQDESV (reference sequence). The CDR3 consists of 16 residues. The CDR3 DNA reads TGTGCCAGCAGCTTAGTATGGGGAGTCATCGGAAACACCATATATTTT. Translation: CASSLVWGVIGNTIYF.

The rearrangement uses TRBV9 and TRBJ1-2, with D possibly being TRBD1 (5 bases). Looked up from germline, CDR1 is SGDLS and CDR2 is YYNGEE. The V gene lost 0 bases and the J gene lost 2 bases, with 8 bases spanning the gap. The CDR3 sequence is 14 residues long. Written as DNA, the CDR3 is TGTGCCAGCAGCGTAGCTGGGGCCAACTATGGCTACACCTTC. The encoded protein is CASSVAGANYGYTF.

This chain uses TRBV28 with TRBJ1-1; 7 bases map to TRBD1. Germline V gene sequence: CDR1 MDHEN, CDR2 SYDVKM. Losses at the gene ends were 6 bases for V and 0 bases for J; bases not matched to a gene: 4. CDR3 length: 14 residues. The chain's CDR3 is CASSLQGMNTEAFF. The CDR3, as DNA: TGTGCCAGCAGCCTACAGGGGATGAACACTGAAGCTTTCTTT.

J is TRBJ1-4 and V is TRBV7-9; D is unclear. This CDR3 has 15 amino acids. The germline V and J ends were trimmed by 4 bases and 2 bases, with 11 bases remaining between them. Germline CDR1 SEHNR, CDR2 FQNEAQ (reference sequence). This CDR3 is CASSSPSGTNEKLFF. The CDR3 DNA reads TGTGCCAGCAGCTCCCCGTCGGGGACTAATGAAAAACTGTTTTTT.

V usage is TRBV6-1 and J usage is TRBJ2-3, with D tentatively TRBD1 (5 bases). V was shortened by 3 bases and J by 6 bases, with 10 bases between the two germline ends. Germline loops: CDR1 MNHNS, CDR2 SASEGT. This CDR3 has 13 amino acids. The chain's CDR3 is CASSEVQEDTQYF. CDR3 in DNA: TGTGCCAGCAGTGAGGTACAGGAGGATACGCAGTATTTT.